The T cell receptor beta chain described here comes from a study of shared clonotypes between healthy human individuals. Study-level information: A couple of women and a few men aged 18 to 49 made up the donors. The study's findings and limits: There were few donors, and this limited the genetic and exposure-history diversity represented.

To note about this clone: Its specificity is not known.

Positively selected for CCR7, the CD45RO-negative cells used as naive CD8 cells excluded terminally differentiated effector memory CD45RA+ cells. Several immunoSEQ plates received, in even portions, the genomic DNA of each subset. Data came from immunoSEQ multiplex PCR; TCRdb stores just in-frame clones and leaves some out. The sample has roughly 2.1 million clones, 85% to 95% seen once. The CDR3 contains 13 residues. Germline CDR1 is MNHEY and CDR2 is SMNVEV (reference sequence). V was trimmed by 5 bases and J by 4 bases, leaving 12 bases between them. Sequencing used naive CD8+ T cells from PBMCs. The chain links TRBV27 to TRBJ2-7; possible D gene TRBD1, 7 bases. The sequence was obtained from a young man in good health. Some clones in this sample may be carry-over from other donors' samples. DNA for the CDR3: TGTGCCAGCAGTGAGACAGGGAGGTACGAGCAGTACTTC. Translating gives CASSETGRYEQYF.